The 29 T cell receptor beta chains below were found in one sample sequenced in a study of T cells in Graves' hyperthyroidism and ophthalmopathy. Regions amplified from RNA transcripts were the TCR beta CDR3 regions. The study used the HTBI primer set for a first-round RT-PCR of the TCR CDR3. TCRdb redid the calling of the multiplex PCR reads with MiXCR, one entry per CDR3 protein. The sample holds some 600,000 distinct CDR3 sequences, approximately 15% seen once. The sequencing input was blood. These receptors all come from a woman aged 25 to 39 with Graves' hyperthyroidism that later progressed to Graves' ophthalmopathy.

This clonotype was observed many times. This chain links TRBV30 with TRBJ2-2; the match to TRBD1 covers 8 bases. J gave up 4 bases and V 7 bases, and 11 bases lay outside the gene matches. Germline V gene lookup returns CDR1 GTSNPN and CDR2 SVGIG (reference sequence). CDR3 size: 15 residues. CDR3 bases: TGTGCCTTCCCGGACAGGGCAGTAGGCACCGGGGAGCTGTTTTTT. Protein product: CAFPDRAVGTGELFF. Filled out from reference TRBV30 and TRBJ2-2, the complete variable domain reads SQTIHQWPATLVQPVGSPLSLECTVEGTSNPNLYWYRQAAGRGLQLLFYSVGIGQISSEVPQNLSASRPQDRQFILSSKKLLLSDSGFYLCAFPDRAVGTGELFFGEGSRLTVL.

This clonotype was detected ten times or more. This chain links TRBV6-1 with TRBJ1-6; 8 bases match TRBD1. Losses at the gene ends were 5 bases for V and 8 bases for J; bases not matched to a gene: 8. CDR3 size: 15 residues. The germline V gene has CDR1 MNHNS and CDR2 SASEGT. As DNA, the CDR3 is TGTGCCAGCAGTCTCCAGGGGGCAAGGGATTCACCCCTCCACTTT. Translating gives CASSLQGARDSPLHF.

This clonotype was picked up many times. The chain is built from TRBV25-1 and TRBJ1-4; 8 nucleotides match TRBD1. J lost 5 bases, V lost 4 bases, and 9 bases had no gene match. This CDR3 is built from 16 residues. Looked up from germline, CDR1 is MGHDK and CDR2 is SYGVNS. Here the CDR3 reads CASSVPRTGRNEKLFF. The CDR3 DNA sequence: TGTGCCAGCAGTGTTCCAAGGACAGGGAGGAATGAAAAACTGTTTTTT.

This clonotype was counted many times. V gene TRBV7-2 combines with J gene TRBJ2-1; 7 bases line up with TRBD1. This CDR3 has 17 amino acids. Germline CDR1 reads SGHTA; CDR2 reads FQGNSA. Unmatched junction bases numbered 7, after V lost 1 base and J lost 1 base. The CDR3: CASSLVFGRGSYNEQFF. The CDR3 region has the DNA TGTGCCAGCAGCTTAGTGTTCGGCAGGGGGTCCTACAATGAGCAGTTCTTC.

This clonotype was recorded at least ten times. The chain combines TRBV30 with TRBJ1-5; D call uncertain. Germline V gene data show CDR1 as GTSNPN and CDR2 as SVGIG (reference sequence). The CDR3 totals 13 residues. Trimming left V 1 base short and J 5 bases short, with 9 bases between. The CDR3 DNA reads as TGTGCCTGGAGTGGTGCCGAATATCAGCCCCAGCATTTT. Translating it yields CAWSGAEYQPQHF.

This clonotype occurred a few times. The chain carries TRBV29-1 and TRBJ2-5; D uncertain. Per the germline V gene, CDR1 is SQVTM and CDR2 is ANQGSEA. V was shortened by 0 bases and J by 1 base, with 9 bases between the two germline ends. The CDR3 loop spans 14 amino acids. CDR3 nucleotide sequence: TGCAGCGTTGAAGATTACAGACCCCAAGAGACCCAGTACTTC. Its translation: CSVEDYRPQETQYF.

In its sample, this clonotype was seen a few times. The J gene is TRBJ2-1, the V gene TRBV5-8; possible D gene TRBD1, 5 bases. This CDR3 comprises 14 residues. The V end lost 3 bases, the J end lost 9 bases, and 16 bases lay between the germline ends. Germline CDR1 and CDR2: SGHTS and YDEGEE. The CDR3 spells CASSSRVQGTEQFF. The CDR3 DNA reads as TGTGCCAGCAGCTCCCGGGTCCAGGGCACTGAGCAGTTCTTC.

This clonotype was detected only a few times. The J gene is TRBJ1-5, the V gene TRBV20-1, with a tentative D call TRBD1 (5 bases). Germline loops: CDR1 DFQATT, CDR2 SNEGSKA (reference sequence). This CDR3 region has 14 residues. Trimming took off 5 bases at V and 1 base at J, with 12 bases between the two ends. The CDR3 DNA reads TGCAGTGCTGTCGAGGGACCAAGCAATCAGCCCCAGCATTTT. Translation: CSAVEGPSNQPQHF.

This clonotype has a count of ten or more. V and J are TRBV20-1 and TRBJ2-1; D is unresolved. Germline V lookup: CDR1 DFQATT, CDR2 SNEGSKA (reference sequence). V lost 3 bases, J lost 4 bases, and 13 bases lay in between. The CDR3 is made up of 14 amino acids. The CDR3 reads CSASGQRGYNEQFF. The CDR3 region has the DNA TGCAGTGCTAGCGGGCAGAGAGGTTACAATGAGCAGTTCTTC.

The chain employs TRBV3-1 and TRBJ2-1, with D perhaps matching TRBD2 (6 bases). The CDR3 sequence is 15 residues long. Trimming took off 1 base at V and 5 bases at J, with 12 bases between the two ends. Looked up from germline, CDR1 is LGHDT and CDR2 is YNNKEL (reference sequence). The CDR3 sequence: CASSQVLLANNEQFF. Here the CDR3 DNA reads TGTGCCAGCAGCCAAGTTTTACTAGCTAACAATGAGCAGTTCTTC.

This clonotype was seen repeatedly, ten times or more. The chain couples TRBV27 to TRBJ1-2; TRBD1 agrees at 7 bases. Per germline, CDR1 MNHEY and CDR2 SMNVEV (reference sequence). Losses at the gene ends were 6 bases for V and 8 bases for J; bases not matched to a gene: 6. This CDR3 contains 12 residues. In DNA, the CDR3 is TGTGCCAGCAGCCAGGACAGGAGCGGCTACACCTTC. Translation: CASSQDRSGYTF.

This clonotype was found many times. The chain recombines TRBV5-5 with TRBJ1-2; the D is unclear. There are 13 residues in the CDR3. V dropped 1 base and J dropped 8 bases, with 12 bases sitting between them. Germline V lookup: CDR1 SGHKS, CDR2 YYEKEE (reference sequence). CDR3: CASSLTQYEGYTF. In nucleotides, the CDR3 is TGTGCCAGCAGCTTGACGCAGTATGAGGGCTACACCTTC.

This clonotype was seen at least ten times. The chain is built from TRBV29-1 and TRBJ1-2, with TRBD1 as a possible D gene (5 bases). CDR1 and CDR2 (germline): SQVTM, ANQGSEA. This CDR3 is built from 14 residues. With 0 bases removed from V and 4 bases from J, the gap between germline ends came to 12 bases. CDR3 protein: CSVEDTAGIYGYTF. In DNA form, the CDR3 reads TGCAGCGTTGAAGATACTGCAGGGATCTATGGCTACACCTTC.

V gene TRBV19 combines with J gene TRBJ2-2; 11 bases match TRBD2. The junction had 11 bases not matched to a gene; V was cut back by 5 bases and J by 3 bases. CDR1 is LNHDA, CDR2 SQIVND, per germline (reference sequence). The CDR3 sequence is 18 residues long. The CDR3 protein is CASSRVAGGPSDTGELFF. In DNA form, the CDR3 reads TGTGCCAGTAGTCGAGTAGCGGGAGGGCCTAGTGACACCGGGGAGCTGTTTTTT.

This clonotype was observed a few times. The gene calls are TRBV4-3 and TRBJ2-1; 11 nucleotides agree with TRBD2. Germline V lookup: CDR1 LGHNA, CDR2 YSLEER. This CDR3 has 17 residues. Losses at the gene ends were 1 base for V and 7 bases for J; bases not matched to a gene: 9. CDR3 in DNA: TGCGCCAGCAGCCAAGGGCTAGCGGGAGGAGGTGGTAATGAGCAGTTCTTC. Encoded protein: CASSQGLAGGGGNEQFF.

This clonotype was detected many times. The V gene is TRBV10-3, the J gene TRBJ1-1, with D tentatively TRBD1 (5 bases). From germline, CDR1 is ENHRY and CDR2 SYGVKD. The CDR3 is 16 residues long. V was trimmed by 3 bases and J by 2 bases, leaving 16 bases between them. The CDR3: CAISDSQRQRNTEAFF. The CDR3 nucleotides read TGTGCCATCAGTGACTCCCAACGACAGAGAAACACTGAAGCTTTCTTT.

This clonotype was recorded at least ten times. The rearrangement uses TRBV29-1 and TRBJ1-1; the D is unclear. V lost 2 bases and J lost 4, with 5 bases in between. The CDR3 is made up of 11 amino acids. Germline lookup yields CDR1 SQVTM and CDR2 ANQGSEA. The CDR3 sequence is CSVEHGTEAFF. CDR3 nucleotides: TGCAGCGTTGAACATGGCACTGAAGCTTTCTTT.

The chain couples TRBV30 to TRBJ2-3; TRBD1 agrees at 7 bases. Looked up from germline, CDR1 is GTSNPN and CDR2 is SVGIG (reference sequence). The CDR3 loop spans 12 amino acids. The trim removed 3 bases at V and 4 bases at J, leaving 1 base unmatched. The CDR3 DNA is TGTGCCTGGAGGGGGACAGCAGATACGCAGTATTTT. It specifies CAWRGTADTQYF.

Concerning this clonotype itself: A much larger clone sits a single nucleotide away, making a read error possible. The chain joins TRBV7-2 to TRBJ2-7, with TRBD2 matching 11 bases. Germline V lookup: CDR1 SGHTA, CDR2 FQGNSA. With V trimmed by 5 bases and J by 0 bases, 12 bases remained unmatched. This CDR3 has 18 amino acids. The DNA of the CDR3 is TGTGCCAGCAGCCGCCCCGGGACTAGCGGCCCCTGCTCCTACGAGCAGTACTTC. Translation gives CASSRPGTSGPCSYEQYF.

This chain connects TRBV7-9 to TRBJ1-3, with 8 bases aligning to TRBD1. Trimming at V came to 6 bases and at J to 16 bases, leaving 14 bases not matched to a gene. Germline V lookup: CDR1 SEHNR, CDR2 FQNEAQ (reference sequence). This CDR3 has 13 residues. The chain's CDR3 is CASRTVRGLGPYF. The CDR3 coding sequence is TGTGCCAGCAGAACCGTCAGGGGGCTCGGCCCCTATTTT.

This clonotype appeared many times. The chain joins TRBV3-1 to TRBJ2-5, with D unresolved. V dropped 1 base and J dropped 4 bases, with 7 bases sitting between them. CDR1 and CDR2 (germline): LGHDT, YNNKEL (reference sequence). The length of the CDR3 is 13 residues. As DNA, the CDR3 is TGTGCCAGCAGCCAAGGGCGGCTAGAGACCCAGTACTTC. Protein product: CASSQGRLETQYF.

The chain recombines TRBV27 with TRBJ2-7; TRBD2 matches at 7 bases. This CDR3 contains 14 residues. Germline loops: CDR1 MNHEY, CDR2 SMNVEV (reference sequence). Unmatched junction bases numbered 5, after V lost 6 bases and J lost 0 bases. This CDR3 reads CASRGGSGSYEQYF. CDR3 bases: TGTGCCAGCAGGGGAGGGAGTGGCTCCTACGAGCAGTACTTC.

V and J are TRBV20-1 and TRBJ2-7; D gene unclear. V was cut by 1 base and J by 0 bases, with 10 bases left in between. The germline gives CDR1 DFQATT, CDR2 SNEGSKA (reference sequence). The CDR3 is 14 residues long. The CDR3 coding sequence is TGCAGTGCTAGAGCGTTGGCGGTCTCCTACGAGCAGTACTTC. Its protein is CSARALAVSYEQYF.

Turning to this clonotype: A read error may explain this, as a much larger clone is one base away. The J gene is TRBJ2-2, the V gene TRBV18; D may be TRBD2 (6 bases). This CDR3 contains 14 residues. In germline, CDR1 is KGHSH, CDR2 LQKENI. The CDR3 DNA reads TGTGCCAGCTCACCACGACTGAACACCGGGGAGGTGTTTTTT. This codes for CASSPRLNTGEVFF. The variable domain in full, with the rest retrieved from reference TRBV18 and TRBJ2-2, is NAGVMQNPRHLVRRRGQEARLRCSPMKGHSHVYWYRQLPEEGLKFMVYLQKENIIDESGMPKERFSAEFPKEGPSILRIQQVVRGDSAAYFCASSPRLNTGEVFFGEGSRLTVL.

This chain joins TRBV7-9 and TRBJ2-7; D uncertain. Germline V gives CDR1 SEHNR, CDR2 FQNEAQ (reference sequence). This CDR3 is built from 13 residues. Trimming took off 3 bases at V and 3 bases at J, with 9 bases between the two ends. CDR3 loop: CASSLSTNYEQYF. CDR3 nucleotide sequence: TGTGCCAGCAGCTTGTCTACTAACTACGAGCAGTACTTC.

This clonotype was counted at least ten times. V is TRBV12-3 or TRBV12-4 and J is TRBJ1-2; 7 bases are shared with TRBD1. V lost 3 bases and J lost 5; bases outside the gene matches: 3. The CDR3 totals 13 residues. CDR3 sequence: CASSFRQGYGYTF. The CDR3 nucleotides are TGTGCCAGCAGTTTCCGACAGGGATATGGCTACACCTTC.

This clonotype has at least ten counts. The chain is built from TRBV7-2 and TRBJ2-7; 9 nucleotides line up with TRBD2. The CDR3 has 15 amino acids. The V segment lost 5 bases and the J segment 7 bases; nucleotides outside the gene matches: 12. Germline CDR1 is SGHTA and CDR2 is FQGNSA. The CDR3 DNA follows: TGTGCCAGCAGCCTACTAGGTAGCGGGAGTGATGAGCAGTACTTC. Translation gives CASSLLGSGSDEQYF.

Ten or more counts support this clonotype. The V gene is TRBV29-1, the J gene TRBJ2-5, with D tentatively TRBD2 (7 bases). The V end was cut by 7 bases, the J end by 5 bases, with 14 bases between. The CDR3 contains 12 residues. Germline CDR1 and CDR2: SQVTM and ANQGSEA. In nucleotides, the CDR3 is TGCAGCGGGGGGGGGCGGATCGAGACCCAGTACTTC. It translates to CSGGGRIETQYF.

This chain connects TRBV6-1 to TRBJ1-1; D ambiguous. Germline V gene data show CDR1 as MNHNS and CDR2 as SASEGT. With 2 bases removed from V and 1 base from J, the gap between germline ends came to 17 bases. The CDR3 sequence is 17 residues long. The CDR3 nucleotides are TGTGCCAGCAGTGAACCCTACAGCGTCGAGTCGAACACTGAAGCTTTCTTT. It yields the protein CASSEPYSVESNTEAFF.